This TCR beta chain was documented in a study of T cells of healthy individuals. The CDR3 is made up of 19 amino acids. V lost 3 bases and J lost 1, with 22 bases in between. The table lists this clonotype with many counts. TCRdb itself ran the 5' RACE reads through MiXCR, one entry per CDR3 protein. The sample holds 100,000 or so distinct CDR3 sequences; roughly a sixth are singletons and the top ten take more than 5.5%. The sequence came from a human donor in good health. This chain links TRBV12-3 or TRBV12-4 with TRBJ2-1, with D perhaps TRBD2 (5 bases). The CDR3 coding sequence is TGTGCCAGCAGTTTGTCCCTTCTTCGTGTTCGGGGATCCTACAATGAGCAGTTCTTC. Protein: CASSLSLLRVRGSYNEQFF.